The 32 T cell receptor beta chains below all came from one sample that was sequenced in a study of shared clonotypes between healthy human individuals. Clones were sequenced by immunoSEQ multiplex PCR, and TCRdb holds only the in-frame ones, with some missing. Of fewer than 650,000 clones listed, around 78% are singletons. Sequenced material: PBMCs. Every receptor here comes from a woman in her 40s in good health. Some clones in this sample may be carry-over from other donors' samples.

The chain is built from TRBV19 and TRBJ2-3; possibly TRBD2 for D (6 bases). The CDR3 is 16 amino acids. V gave up 6 bases and J gave up 0 bases, with 16 bases separating them. Germline CDR1 LNHDA, CDR2 SQIVND (reference sequence). Here the CDR3 DNA reads TGTGCCAGTAGCCCCCGGGGAGGTTTTAGCACAGATACGCAGTATTTT. Translated: CASSPRGGFSTDTQYF.

With respect to this clone: This could be a read error, since a much larger clone is one nucleotide away. This chain joins TRBV6-6 and TRBJ2-2; no firm D call. CDR3 size: 11 residues. CDR1 MNHNY and CDR2 SVGAGI come from the germline V gene (reference sequence). With 6 bases removed from V and 3 bases from J, the gap between germline ends came to 2 bases. CDR3 in amino acids: CASRYTGELFF. As DNA, the CDR3 is TGTGCCAGCAGATACACCGGGGAGCTGTTTTTT.

A single count supports this clone. This sequence joins TRBV19 and TRBJ2-3; D not certain. The V gene lost 1 base and the J gene lost 0 bases, with 8 bases spanning the gap. Per the germline V gene, CDR1 is LNHDA and CDR2 is SQIVND (reference sequence). This CDR3 is built from 15 residues. CDR3 nucleotide sequence: TGTGCCAGTAGTATAGTACACCTCAGCACAGATACGCAGTATTTT. Translating it yields CASSIVHLSTDTQYF.

Of note for this clone: The same CDR3 can be traced to other DNA sequences in this sample. V and J are TRBV28 and TRBJ2-1; D not certain. Germline CDR1 is MDHEN and CDR2 is SYDVKM. The CDR3 extends over 12 amino acids. Trimming removed 1 base from V and 4 bases from J, with 2 bases in between. CDR3 loop: CASSLSYNEQFF. In DNA, the CDR3 is TGTGCCAGCAGTTTATCTTACAATGAGCAGTTCTTC.

The V call is TRBV6-6, the J call TRBJ1-5; D is unclear. This CDR3 is 14 amino acids long. The germline CDR1 and CDR2 sequences are MNHNY and SVGAGI (reference sequence). V dropped 2 bases and J dropped 5 bases, with 10 bases sitting between them. The CDR3 nucleotides read TGTGCCAGCAGTTACGGCCAGAACGATCAGCCCCAGCATTTT. As protein: CASSYGQNDQPQHF.

The genes are TRBV5-1 and TRBJ2-5, with D hard to call. This CDR3 comprises 14 residues. The V gene's germline CDR1 is SGHRS and CDR2 YFSETQ. V shed 1 base and J shed 2 bases, with 9 bases lying between them. CDR3 region: CASSLKLVQETQYF. CDR3 coding DNA: TGCGCCAGCAGCTTGAAACTGGTGCAAGAGACCCAGTACTTC.

V and J are TRBV25-1 and TRBJ2-7; D might be TRBD1 (6 bases). The CDR3 length is 15 residues. Between the trimmed V and J ends, which lost 3 bases and 3 bases, there was a span of 15 bases. Germline CDR1 is MGHDK and CDR2 is SYGVNS. CDR3 region: CASSDRDKGFYEQYF. CDR3 in DNA: TGTGCCAGCAGTGACAGGGACAAGGGGTTCTACGAGCAGTACTTC.

This clone was picked up one time. The rearrangement links TRBV6-7 to TRBJ2-7; D may be TRBD2 (5 bases). TRBV6-7 is an ORF, and what it does is uncertain. This CDR3 spans 13 amino acids. V shed 11 bases and J shed 1 base, with 15 bases lying between them. CDR3 sequence: CASPGRLSYEQYF. CDR3 bases: TGTGCCTCGCCGGGCCGACTATCCTACGAGCAGTACTTC.

This clone was observed a single time. Different DNA sequences within this sample yield the same CDR3. The gene calls are TRBV5-1 and TRBJ1-5, with D unresolved. V lost 2 bases and J 1 base, leaving 7 bases between the germline ends. CDR1 and CDR2 (germline): SGHRS, YFSETQ. CDR3 length: 14 amino acids. CDR3 sequence: CASSLGQSNQPQHF. The CDR3 nucleotides read TGCGCCAGCAGCTTAGGGCAGAGCAATCAGCCCCAGCATTTT.

The chain recombines TRBV11-2 with TRBJ1-5; D remains ambiguous. This CDR3 region has 14 residues. Trimming stripped 1 base from V and 3 bases from J, with 7 bases between. CDR1 is SGHAT, CDR2 FQNNGV, per germline. The CDR3 nucleotides read TGTGCCAGCAGCTTAGCAGGTCCCAATCAGCCCCAGCATTTT. Protein: CASSLAGPNQPQHF.

The chain joins TRBV13 to TRBJ1-4; D gene uncertain. With 2 bases removed from V and 7 bases from J, the gap between germline ends came to 5 bases. The germline CDR1 and CDR2 sequences are PRHDT and FYEKMQ (reference sequence). The CDR3 is 12 residues long. CDR3 amino acids: CASSLQSEKLFF. CDR3 nucleotide sequence: TGTGCCAGCAGCTTACAGAGTGAAAAACTGTTTTTT.

The rearrangement uses TRBV19 and TRBJ2-7, with TRBD2 as a possible D gene (6 bases). Germline assignment: CDR1 LNHDA and CDR2 SQIVND (reference sequence). V was trimmed by 1 base and J by 7 bases, leaving 17 bases between them. The CDR3 has 15 residues. The CDR3 DNA sequence: TGTGCCAGTAGTATAGCGGCCAGCCAGGGAGGTGAGCAGTACTTC. It yields the protein CASSIAASQGGEQYF.

Of note for this clone: This sample includes further DNA sequences coding for the same CDR3. The chain carries TRBV30 and TRBJ2-1; 7 nucleotides match TRBD2. Germline-derived CDR1 and CDR2 are GTSNPN and SVGIG (reference sequence). The junction had 5 bases not matched to a gene; V was cut back by 0 bases and J by 3 bases. The CDR3 length is 15 residues. CDR3 DNA: TGTGCCTGGAGTGTTACTAGCGCGCGCTACAATGAGCAGTTCTTC. Encoded protein: CAWSVTSARYNEQFF.

The chain has TRBV4-1 and TRBJ2-5, with 7 bases matching TRBD1. The germline V gene has CDR1 MGHRA and CDR2 YSYEKL. The CDR3 length is 15 residues. V dropped 0 bases and J dropped 2; count of bases not matched to a gene: 3. The CDR3 here is CASSQEPGQQETQYF. CDR3 sequence (DNA): TGCGCCAGCAGCCAAGAACCGGGACAGCAAGAGACCCAGTACTTC.

The J gene is TRBJ1-3, the V gene TRBV7-9, with D possibly matching TRBD1 (6 bases). This CDR3 contains 15 residues. CDR1 is SEHNR, CDR2 FQNEAQ, per germline (reference sequence). V dropped 3 bases and J dropped 0 bases, with 9 bases sitting between them. CDR3 sequence (DNA): TGTGCCAGCAGCTTTTACAGGGACTCTGGAAACACCATATATTTT. Protein: CASSFYRDSGNTIYF.

The V and J genes are TRBV11-1 and TRBJ2-7, with 8 bases that match TRBD1. The CDR3 sequence is 13 residues long. Germline V gene data show CDR1 as SGHAT and CDR2 as FQDESV (reference sequence). The ends lost 5 bases at V and 7 bases at J; junction bases unmatched: 7. DNA of the CDR3: TGTGCCAGCAGCGCAGGGGGCGCGGGGGAGCAGTACTTC. Its translation is CASSAGGAGEQYF.

The table lists this clone with many counts. The gene calls are TRBV19 and TRBJ2-2, with a possible D match to TRBD2 (6 bases). V lost 10 bases and J 3 bases, leaving 15 bases between the germline ends. Germline CDR1 reads LNHDA; CDR2 reads SQIVND (reference sequence). CDR3 size: 14 residues. The CDR3 reads CATRRRGDTGELFF. DNA for the CDR3: TGTGCCACCCGGCGGAGGGGTGACACCGGGGAGCTGTTTTTT.

The chain is built from TRBV7-9 and TRBJ1-1, with a possible D match to TRBD1 (6 bases). The CDR3 length is 16 residues. CDR1 SEHNR and CDR2 FQNEAQ come from the germline V gene (reference sequence). Between the trimmed V and J ends, which lost 5 bases and 3 bases, there was a span of 19 bases. DNA of the CDR3: TGTGCCAGCAGCCACCACGTGGCAGGGGCCCACACTGAAGCTTTCTTT. As protein: CASSHHVAGAHTEAFF.

The CDR3 loop reads CASSTRDSTTTPDSPLHF. The CDR3 bases are TGTGCCAGCAGTACCCGGGACAGTACTACCACCCCGGATTCACCCCTCCACTTT. The chain uses TRBV6-4 and TRBJ1-6; 7 positions agree with TRBD1. CDR1 is MRHNA and CDR2 is SNTAGT in the germline V gene. The CDR3 totals 18 residues. Trimming took 5 bases from V and 8 from J; bases not matched to a gene: 18.

This chain links TRBV25-1 with TRBJ2-6; D not resolved. This CDR3 is 13 amino acids long. Germline CDR1 and CDR2: MGHDK and SYGVNS. V was clipped by 3 bases and J by 4 bases, with 4 bases between them. CDR3: CASSEQGANVLTF. CDR3 nucleotides: TGTGCCAGCAGTGAGCAGGGGGCCAACGTCCTGACTTTC.

The DNA of the CDR3 is TGCGCCAGCAGCCCACAGGGGGCCCGAGAGACCCAGTACTTC. Translating it yields CASSPQGARETQYF. The chain employs TRBV5-1 and TRBJ2-5; 9 bases agree with TRBD1. This CDR3 spans 14 amino acids. The germline V gene has CDR1 SGHRS and CDR2 YFSETQ. Germline trimming cut 4 bases from V and 4 bases from J; bases unmatched to any gene: 5.

The V and J genes are TRBV5-4 and TRBJ1-4; 8 bases are a match to TRBD1. Germline lookup yields CDR1 SGHNT and CDR2 YYREEE (reference sequence). The CDR3 spans 17 residues. After removal of 4 bases from V and 8 bases from J, the junction contained 16 bases not matched to a gene. CDR3 nucleotides: TGTGCCAGCAGCCCGACGACAGGGGACAGAGTGGGAGAAAAACTGTTTTTT. Amino acid sequence: CASSPTTGDRVGEKLFF.

This clone was counted a few times. The chain links TRBV18 to TRBJ2-1; the match to TRBD2 covers 13 bases. Germline V gives CDR1 KGHSH, CDR2 LQKENI. V lost 3 bases and J lost 3; bases outside the gene matches: 14. The CDR3 runs to 20 residues. This chain's CDR3 is CASSPGDGGLAGVLYNEQFF. Here the CDR3 DNA reads TGTGCCAGCTCACCCGGGGACGGTGGACTAGCGGGAGTGCTCTACAATGAGCAGTTCTTC. The complete variable domain, with remaining parts taken from reference TRBV18 and TRBJ2-1, reads NAGVMQNPRHLVRRRGQEARLRCSPMKGHSHVYWYRQLPEEGLKFMVYLQKENIIDESGMPKERFSAEFPKEGPSILRIQQVVRGDSAAYFCASSPGDGGLAGVLYNEQFFGPGTRLTVL.

This chain uses TRBV6-6 with TRBJ1-1; D not resolved. The length of the CDR3 is 12 residues. Trimming took 10 bases from V and 1 from J, leaving 10 bases between them. From germline, CDR1 is MNHNY and CDR2 SVGAGI (reference sequence). This CDR3 is CAIREGNTEAFF. The CDR3, as DNA: TGTGCCATAAGGGAAGGGAACACTGAAGCTTTCTTT.

The chain joins TRBV29-1 to TRBJ2-5; unclear D gene. This CDR3 region has 12 residues. The germline gives CDR1 SQVTM, CDR2 ANQGSEA. V was trimmed by 7 bases and J by 5 bases, leaving 14 bases between them. CDR3 nucleotide sequence: TGCAGCGCCCCCCTGTGGGCCGAGACCCAGTACTTC. It specifies CSAPLWAETQYF.

The rearrangement uses TRBV7-9 and TRBJ2-5; 8 bases line up with TRBD1. This CDR3 is built from 15 residues. CDR1 SEHNR and CDR2 FQNEAQ come from the germline V gene (reference sequence). Germline trimming cut 5 bases from V and 1 base from J; bases unmatched to any gene: 6. CDR3 DNA sequence: TGTGCCAGCAGCCCTCGACAGGGGTTCCAAGAGACCCAGTACTTC. Protein: CASSPRQGFQETQYF.

The table lists this clone with a few counts. The chain joins TRBV28 to TRBJ1-2; D is possibly TRBD1 (5 bases). This CDR3 has 14 residues. V dropped 7 bases and J dropped 5 bases, with 17 bases sitting between them. The germline V gene has CDR1 MDHEN and CDR2 SYDVKM. The DNA of the CDR3 is TGTGCCAGCATTCCCACTCAGGGAGGATATGGCTACACCTTC. Encoded protein: CASIPTQGGYGYTF.

The chain recombines TRBV28 with TRBJ1-5, with 7 positions matching TRBD1. Germline loops: CDR1 MDHEN, CDR2 SYDVKM. There are 14 residues in the CDR3. The junction had 6 bases not matched to a gene; V was cut back by 4 bases and J by 6 bases. DNA for the CDR3: TGTGCCAGCAGTTGGACAGGCCTCTTTCAGCCCCAGCATTTT. The encoded protein is CASSWTGLFQPQHF.

The chain recombines TRBV5-1 with TRBJ2-5, with D uncertain. V lost 0 bases and J 5 bases, leaving 11 bases between the germline ends. In germline, CDR1 is SGHRS, CDR2 YFSETQ. CDR3 length: 14 residues. CDR3 DNA sequence: TGCGCCAGCAGCTTGGAAGCTGGCGAGGAGACCCAGTACTTC. It encodes CASSLEAGEETQYF.

J is TRBJ1-1 and V is TRBV19; D uncertain. This CDR3 region has 13 residues. Germline values: CDR1 LNHDA, CDR2 SQIVND (reference sequence). Trimming took 4 bases from V and 3 from J, leaving 9 bases between them. CDR3 DNA sequence: TGTGCCAGTAGTACCACACTAGACACTGAAGCTTTCTTT. It encodes CASSTTLDTEAFF.

The J gene is TRBJ1-2, the V gene TRBV28; TRBD1 matches at 9 bases. The CDR3 loop spans 15 amino acids. The germline V gene has CDR1 MDHEN and CDR2 SYDVKM. Trimming at V came to 6 bases and at J to 4 bases, leaving 9 bases not matched to a gene. The CDR3 DNA sequence: TGTGCCAGCAGCGCGCCCGGGACAGGGACCTATGGCTACACCTTC. Translation: CASSAPGTGTYGYTF.

Notes on this clone: This sample also contains other DNA sequences that code for the same CDR3. The J gene is TRBJ1-2, the V gene TRBV14; D not certain. In germline, CDR1 is SGHDN, CDR2 FVKESK. The CDR3 spans 16 residues. V shed 5 bases and J shed 4 bases, with 20 bases lying between them. The DNA of the CDR3 is TGTGCCAGCAGCGAGAGCGAGTCTGGAAAGACCTATGGCTACACCTTC. This sequence encodes CASSESESGKTYGYTF.